These 14 T cell receptor beta chains came from one sample sequenced in a study of cytomegalovirus exposure and HLA in healthy donors. The study ran its PCR with 60 Vbeta and 13 Jbeta primers. Generated by immunoSEQ multiplex PCR, the TCRdb table keeps only in-frame clones and is missing some. Of roughly 180,000 clones listed, around 76% are singletons. Sequencing was done on a sample of PBMCs. The receptors were sampled from a man aged 40-55 years in good health and CMV-seronegative.

This chain connects TRBV19 to TRBJ1-6; no clear D gene. The germline gives CDR1 LNHDA, CDR2 SQIVND (reference sequence). This CDR3 spans 15 amino acids. Trimming removed 7 bases from V and 12 bases from J, with 22 bases in between. The CDR3 loop reads CASTPLLDFRGPLHF. The CDR3 nucleotides read TGTGCCAGTACCCCGCTCCTGGACTTTCGGGGACCCCTCCACTTT.

The genes are TRBV27 and TRBJ1-4; 7 nucleotides align to TRBD1. The CDR3 has 16 amino acids. V was pared by 5 bases and J by 5 bases, with 11 bases of the junction left unmatched. Per the germline V gene, CDR1 is MNHEY and CDR2 is SMNVEV (reference sequence). For the CDR3, the DNA is TGTGCCAGCAGTACCAACAGGGGCTCAAGGAATGAAAAACTGTTTTTT. Translation gives CASSTNRGSRNEKLFF.

The V gene is TRBV28, the J gene TRBJ1-4, with unresolved D. The ends were cut back, 9 bases at V and 5 bases at J, with 13 bases in the middle. The CDR3 spans 13 residues. Looked up from germline, CDR1 is MDHEN and CDR2 is SYDVKM. For the CDR3, the DNA is TGTGCCAGTAGAGTTACGGAGAATGAAAAACTGTTTTTT. Translated, it gives CASRVTENEKLFF.

This chain connects TRBV5-1 to TRBJ1-4; no clear D gene. Germline V gives CDR1 SGHRS, CDR2 YFSETQ. The CDR3 contains 15 residues. V lost 0 bases and J 2 bases, leaving 8 bases between the germline ends. Written as DNA, the CDR3 is TGCGCCAGCAGCTTGGGGCGAGGGACTAATGAAAAACTGTTTTTT. It translates to CASSLGRGTNEKLFF.

The V gene is TRBV30, the J gene TRBJ1-1, with D tentatively TRBD1 (5 bases). CDR1 is GTSNPN and CDR2 is SVGIG in the germline V gene (reference sequence). The V end lost 1 base, the J end lost 9 bases, and 12 bases lay between the germline ends. The CDR3 consists of 12 residues. The CDR3 DNA follows: TGTGCCTGGAGTGAGGCAGGGCCGAAAGCTTTCTTT. Translating gives CAWSEAGPKAFF.

The chain employs TRBV5-1 and TRBJ2-5; 8 bases align to TRBD2. Per germline, CDR1 SGHRS and CDR2 YFSETQ. The trim removed 1 base at V and 2 bases at J, leaving 10 bases unmatched. CDR3 length equals 17 residues. CDR3 sequence reads: CASSLSGSGALQETQYF. DNA for the CDR3: TGCGCCAGCAGCTTGTCTGGTAGCGGGGCCCTACAAGAGACCCAGTACTTC. The full variable domain, in which reference TRBV5-1 and TRBJ2-5 provide the parts outside the CDR3, is KAGVTQTPRYLIKTRGQQVTLSCSPISGHRSVSWYQQTPGQGLQFLFEYFSETQRNKGNFPGRFSGRQFSNSRSEMNVSTLELGDSALYLCASSLSGSGALQETQYFGPGTRLLVL.

This sequence joins TRBV12-5 and TRBJ2-5; 7 nucleotides line up with TRBD1. After removal of 6 bases from V and 2 bases from J, the junction contained 6 bases not matched to a gene. The CDR3 sequence is 14 residues long. In germline, CDR1 is LGHNT, CDR2 FRNRAP. The CDR3 coding sequence is TGTGCTAGTGGGGAAGACAGGGTTCAAGAGACCCAGTACTTC. Translated: CASGEDRVQETQYF.

The rearrangement joins TRBV11-3 to TRBJ2-1; TRBD2 matches at 13 bases. Per the germline V gene, CDR1 is SGHNT and CDR2 is YENEEA. The V segment lost 9 bases and the J segment 6 bases; nucleotides outside the gene matches: 5. This CDR3 contains 14 residues. In nucleotides, the CDR3 is TGTGCCAGTACTAGCGGGGGGGCCCCCAATGAGCAGTTCTTC. This encodes CASTSGGAPNEQFF. Filled out from reference TRBV11-3 and TRBJ2-1, the complete variable domain reads EAGVVQSPRYKIIEKKQPVAFWCNPISGHNTLYWYLQNLGQGPELLIRYENEEAVDDSQLPKDRFSAERLKGVDSTLKIQPAELGDSAVYLCASTSGGAPNEQFFGPGTRLTVL.

The J gene is TRBJ2-7, the V gene TRBV9, with D possibly matching TRBD1 (6 bases). V was shortened by 0 bases and J by 5 bases, with 18 bases between the two germline ends. Germline values: CDR1 SGDLS, CDR2 YYNGEE. The CDR3 totals 16 residues. CDR3 in DNA: TGTGCCAGCAGCGTAGGTCTGGGCAGGGGATTTGACGAGCAGTACTTC. Amino acids: CASSVGLGRGFDEQYF. The entire variable domain, with the rest obtained from reference TRBV9 and TRBJ2-7, is as follows: DSGVTQTPKHLITATGQRVTLRCSPRSGDLSVYWYQQSLDQGLQFLIQYYNGEERAKGNILERFSAQQFPDLHSELNLSSLELGDSALYFCASSVGLGRGFDEQYFGPGTRLTVT.

V gene TRBV19 combines with J gene TRBJ1-2, with TRBD1 matching 7 bases. The CDR3 consists of 14 residues. CDR1 is LNHDA, CDR2 SQIVND, per germline (reference sequence). J was trimmed by 2 bases and V by 7 bases; bases with no gene match: 7. The CDR3 loop is CASNPSDRNYGYTF. The CDR3 coding sequence is TGTGCCAGTAACCCATCGGACAGGAACTATGGCTACACCTTC. Full variable domain (rest looked up from reference TRBV19 and TRBJ1-2): DGGITQSPKYLFRKEGQNVTLSCEQNLNHDAMYWYRQDPGQGLRLIYYSQIVNDFQKGDIAEGYSVSREKKESFPLTVTSAQKNPTAFYLCASNPSDRNYGYTFGSGTRLTVV.

This rearrangement joins TRBV11-2 to TRBJ2-7; 10 bases match TRBD1. The V gene end was trimmed by 4 bases and the J gene end by 6 bases; junction bases not matched to a gene: 6. Looked up from germline, CDR1 is SGHAT and CDR2 is FQNNGV. This CDR3 comprises 14 residues. The CDR3 region is CASSYGTGVAEQYF. Written as DNA, the CDR3 is TGTGCCAGCAGCTACGGGACAGGGGTCGCCGAGCAGTACTTC.

In DNA, the CDR3 is TGTGCCAGCAGCTATAGACTAGCGATTACAAATACGCAGTATTTT. Translated: CASSYRLAITNTQYF. The chain employs TRBV7-6 and TRBJ2-3; 8 bases map to TRBD2. V lost 4 bases and J lost 7; bases outside the gene matches: 10. There are 15 residues in the CDR3. The germline CDR1 and CDR2 sequences are SGHVS and FNYEAQ. Filled out from reference TRBV7-6 and TRBJ2-3, the complete variable domain reads GAGVSQSPRYKVTKRGQDVALRCDPISGHVSLYWYRQALGQGPEFLTYFNYEAQQDKSGLPNDRFSAERPEGSISTLTIQRTEQRDSAMYRCASSYRLAITNTQYFGPGTRLTVL.

The chain combines TRBV23-1 with TRBJ2-7; 9 nucleotides agree with TRBD1. TRBV23-1 is annotated as an ORF whose role is uncertain. The CDR3 totals 15 residues. V gave up 4 bases and J gave up 1 base; unmatched junction bases: 5. CDR3 nucleotide sequence: TGCGCCAGCAGTCCGCCCGGGACAGGGTCCTACGAGCAGTACTTC. Residues: CASSPPGTGSYEQYF.

V usage is TRBV2 and J usage is TRBJ1-3, with TRBD1 matching 8 bases. The CDR3 spans 15 residues. Germline V gene lookup returns CDR1 SNHLY and CDR2 FYNNEI. After removal of 6 bases from V and 4 bases from J, the junction contained 8 bases not matched to a gene. The chain's CDR3 is CASSYKAGGGNTIYF. The DNA of the CDR3 is TGTGCCAGCAGCTATAAGGCAGGGGGCGGAAACACCATATATTTT.